Below are 32 T cell receptor beta chains sequenced from a single sample in a study of shared clonotypes between healthy human individuals. The table came from immunoSEQ multiplex PCR; TCRdb's copy has only in-frame clones and leaves some out. The table records about 600,000 clones, almost 97% of them present only once. The sample comprised naive CD4+ T cells sorted from blood. Noted subset: CD45RA+ positively selected. The receptors come from a woman aged 25 to 39 in good health.

V is TRBV5-1 and J is TRBJ2-1; 13 bases are shared with TRBD2. CDR3 size: 20 residues. Germline CDR1 and CDR2: SGHRS and YFSETQ. Losses at the gene ends were 0 bases for V and 4 bases for J; bases not matched to a gene: 13. The CDR3 DNA follows: TGCGCCAGCAGCTTGGATCCGGGACTAGCGGGACCAAAGGGGTACAATGAGCAGTTCTTC. The encoded protein is CASSLDPGLAGPKGYNEQFF.

A note on this clone: Other DNA sequences within the sample encode an identical CDR3. This chain uses TRBV5-1 with TRBJ2-2, with 7 bases fitting TRBD1. V dropped 5 bases and J dropped 1; count of bases not matched to a gene: 2. From germline, CDR1 is SGHRS and CDR2 YFSETQ. The CDR3 covers 14 residues. The CDR3 spells CASSGTVNTGELFF. The CDR3 DNA reads as TGCGCCAGCAGTGGGACAGTGAACACCGGGGAGCTGTTTTTT.

Comments on this clone: Other DNA sequences in this specimen translate into the identical CDR3. V and J are TRBV5-1 and TRBJ2-5; no definite D call. Germline values: CDR1 SGHRS, CDR2 YFSETQ. V lost 0 bases and J 2 bases, leaving 5 bases between the germline ends. The CDR3 spans 13 residues. CDR3 bases: TGCGCCAGCAGCTTGGGTCGGCAAGAGACCCAGTACTTC. Amino acids: CASSLGRQETQYF.

The chain couples TRBV19 to TRBJ1-1, with D possibly TRBD1 on 5 matching bases. The V and J ends lost 2 bases and 0 bases respectively, with 16 bases between them. Germline CDR1 is LNHDA and CDR2 is SQIVND (reference sequence). There are 17 residues in the CDR3. The DNA for the CDR3 is TGTGCCAGTAGTATAATCGTCCGGGGGAAAATGAACACTGAAGCTTTCTTT. This sequence encodes CASSIIVRGKMNTEAFF.

The chain carries TRBV27 and TRBJ1-5; 9 nucleotides match TRBD1. The germline CDR1 and CDR2 sequences are MNHEY and SMNVEV (reference sequence). This CDR3 is 15 amino acids long. The V gene end was trimmed by 5 bases and the J gene end by 3 bases; junction bases not matched to a gene: 5. In DNA form, the CDR3 reads TGTGCCAGCAGTCCGACAGGGGGGACCAATCAGCCCCAGCATTTT. This encodes CASSPTGGTNQPQHF.

The chain carries TRBV2 and TRBJ1-5; the D gene is possibly TRBD1 (6 bases). Between the trimmed V and J ends, which lost 7 bases and 2 bases, there was a span of 12 bases. This CDR3 region has 14 residues. Germline V lookup: CDR1 SNHLY, CDR2 FYNNEI. The CDR3 reads CASKGGGGNQPQHF. In DNA, the CDR3 is TGTGCCAGCAAGGGGGGGGGCGGCAATCAGCCCCAGCATTTT. Complete variable domain (other parts from reference TRBV2 and TRBJ1-5): EPEVTQTPSHQVTQMGQEVILRCVPISNHLYFYWYRQILGQKVEFLVSFYNNEISEKSEIFDDQFSVERPDGSNFTLKIRSTKLEDSAMYFCASKGGGGNQPQHFGDGTRLSIL.

The rearrangement links TRBV11-1 to TRBJ2-5, with D perhaps matching TRBD2 (5 bases). This CDR3 is built from 14 residues. The germline gives CDR1 SGHAT, CDR2 FQDESV (reference sequence). V lost 0 bases, J lost 5 bases, and 10 bases lay in between. Here the CDR3 DNA reads TGTGCCAGCAGCTTAGCGGGAGTACACGAGACCCAGTACTTC. Translated, it gives CASSLAGVHETQYF.

The chain links TRBV4-2 to TRBJ2-3; TRBD2 matches at 8 bases. CDR1 and CDR2 (germline): LGHNA, YNFKEQ. V trimming: 1 base; J trimming: 3 bases; junction bases outside the gene matches: 18. CDR3 size: 20 residues. In nucleotides, the CDR3 is TGTGCCAGCAGCCAAGGGTATGCGGGCGGGGGGCCTCAAGCAACAGATACGCAGTATTTT. Protein: CASSQGYAGGGPQATDTQYF.

V is TRBV18 and J is TRBJ1-1; D is perhaps TRBD1 (5 bases). The CDR3 contains 13 residues. CDR1 and CDR2 from the germline V gene are KGHSH and LQKENI. V was shortened by 2 bases and J by 11 bases, with 15 bases between the two germline ends. CDR3 nucleotide sequence: TGTGCCAGCTCACCAGAAGATGCGGGACGGGCTTTCTTT. Amino acid sequence: CASSPEDAGRAFF.

The V and J genes are TRBV28 and TRBJ2-4, with 7 bases that match TRBD1. The germline CDR1 and CDR2 sequences are MDHEN and SYDVKM. V shed 7 bases, J shed 3 bases, and the junction held 12 bases outside the gene matches. The CDR3 totals 16 residues. This CDR3 reads CASTLRQGNYKNIQYF. In DNA form, the CDR3 reads TGTGCCAGCACCCTGCGACAGGGAAATTACAAAAACATTCAGTACTTC.

V gene TRBV28 combines with J gene TRBJ2-7, with 7 bases aligning to TRBD2. Trimming took 4 bases from V and 6 from J; bases not matched to a gene: 18. This CDR3 has 17 amino acids. Germline CDR1 is MDHEN and CDR2 is SYDVKM. The CDR3 spells CASSSPSAGDGGSEQYF. The CDR3 nucleotides are TGTGCCAGCAGTTCCCCTTCGGCGGGGGATGGAGGAAGCGAGCAGTACTTC.

V and J are TRBV5-1 and TRBJ2-1; 12 nucleotides agree with TRBD1. The junction had 2 bases not matched to a gene; V was cut back by 3 bases and J by 10 bases. The CDR3 is 13 residues long. The V gene's germline CDR1 is SGHRS and CDR2 YFSETQ. Here the CDR3 DNA reads TGCGCCAGCAGCTGGGGACAGGGGGCGGAGCAGTTCTTC. This translates into CASSWGQGAEQFF. The variable domain in full, with the rest retrieved from reference TRBV5-1 and TRBJ2-1, is KAGVTQTPRYLIKTRGQQVTLSCSPISGHRSVSWYQQTPGQGLQFLFEYFSETQRNKGNFPGRFSGRQFSNSRSEMNVSTLELGDSALYLCASSWGQGAEQFFGPGTRLTVL.

This clone was seen once. The chain is built from TRBV19 and TRBJ1-5, with TRBD1 as a possible D gene (5 bases). The CDR3 is made up of 16 amino acids. The germline V gene has CDR1 LNHDA and CDR2 SQIVND (reference sequence). V was trimmed by 3 bases and J by 3 bases, leaving 15 bases between them. CDR3 sequence (DNA): TGTGCCAGTAGTATCGGTAGGGGTCCCAACAATCAGCCCCAGCATTTT. This translates into CASSIGRGPNNQPQHF.

The genes are TRBV28 and TRBJ2-1; 11 bases match TRBD1. V lost 4 bases to trimming and J lost 10 bases; unmatched junction nucleotides: 6. The V gene's germline CDR1 is MDHEN and CDR2 SYDVKM. The CDR3 loop spans 14 amino acids. The CDR3 DNA reads as TGTGCCAGCAGTTCGGGACAGGGGGATCGAGAGCAGTTCTTC. It is translated as CASSSGQGDREQFF.

This chain links TRBV27 with TRBJ1-4, with no clear D. V gave up 4 bases and J gave up 8 bases, with 11 bases separating them. The CDR3 totals 13 residues. Germline CDR1 reads MNHEY; CDR2 reads SMNVEV (reference sequence). The CDR3 DNA reads as TGTGCCAGCAGTTCGAGGCGGCTAGAAAAACTGTTTTTT. Protein: CASSSRRLEKLFF.

The V and J genes are TRBV11-2 and TRBJ2-3; 7 bases match TRBD1. Trimming at V came to 5 bases and at J to 3 bases, leaving 11 bases not matched to a gene. Germline V gene sequence: CDR1 SGHAT, CDR2 FQNNGV. CDR3 length: 16 residues. The CDR3 here is CASSTPRQGYTDTQYF. CDR3 DNA sequence: TGTGCCAGCAGCACCCCTCGACAGGGTTATACAGATACGCAGTATTTT.

The gene calls are TRBV30 and TRBJ1-2; D perhaps matches TRBD1 (5 bases). There are 14 residues in the CDR3. Germline V gene sequence: CDR1 GTSNPN, CDR2 SVGIG (reference sequence). V was trimmed by 0 bases and J by 4 bases, leaving 12 bases between them. CDR3 coding DNA: TGTGCCTGGAGTGTAGGCAGTGGGGCCTATGGCTACACCTTC. This translates into CAWSVGSGAYGYTF. Filled out from reference TRBV30 and TRBJ1-2, the complete variable domain reads SQTIHQWPATLVQPVGSPLSLECTVEGTSNPNLYWYRQAAGRGLQLLFYSVGIGQISSEVPQNLSASRPQDRQFILSSKKLLLSDSGFYLCAWSVGSGAYGYTFGSGTRLTVV.

The chain employs TRBV5-1 and TRBJ2-1, with a weak D call TRBD1 (5 bases). The germline V and J ends were trimmed by 0 bases and 7 bases, with 14 bases remaining between them. CDR3 length: 15 amino acids. From germline, CDR1 is SGHRS and CDR2 YFSETQ. The CDR3 bases are TGCGCCAGCAGCTTGGGCCCAGGGTACGAGAATGAGCAGTTCTTC. It codes for CASSLGPGYENEQFF.

The rearrangement uses TRBV9 and TRBJ2-1; D unclear. Per the germline V gene, CDR1 is SGDLS and CDR2 is YYNGEE. The CDR3 is 13 amino acids. V gave up 0 bases and J gave up 10 bases, with 11 bases separating them. The CDR3 DNA reads TGTGCCAGCAGCGTAGCTCTCGACTCGGAGCAGTTCTTC. Its protein is CASSVALDSEQFF. Based on the CDR3 plus reference TRBV9 and TRBJ2-1, the full variable domain is DSGVTQTPKHLITATGQRVTLRCSPRSGDLSVYWYQQSLDQGLQFLIQYYNGEERAKGNILERFSAQQFPDLHSELNLSSLELGDSALYFCASSVALDSEQFFGPGTRLTVL.

The J gene is TRBJ1-4, the V gene TRBV6-5; 8 bases line up with TRBD1. The CDR3 is 15 residues long. Germline CDR1 and CDR2: MNHEY and SVGAGI. V shed 6 bases and J 5 bases; nucleotides not matched to a gene: 8. In DNA, the CDR3 is TGTGCCAGCAGGACGGGGACAGGCCCAAATGAAAAACTGTTTTTT. It encodes CASRTGTGPNEKLFF.

This clone was detected once. This chain uses TRBV5-6 with TRBJ2-7; TRBD1 is a possible D gene (5 bases). Trimming left V 4 bases short and J 0 bases short, with 14 bases between. Germline V gene data show CDR1 as SGHDT and CDR2 as YYEEEE. This CDR3 spans 15 amino acids. This CDR3 reads CASSLFQGGSYEQYF. CDR3 bases: TGTGCCAGCAGCCTGTTTCAGGGCGGCTCCTACGAGCAGTACTTC.

The V call is TRBV19, the J call TRBJ2-7; TRBD2 agrees at 12 bases. The CDR3 has 15 amino acids. V lost 4 bases and J lost 7; bases outside the gene matches: 8. Per the germline V gene, CDR1 is LNHDA and CDR2 is SQIVND (reference sequence). The CDR3 sequence: CASSTLAGGPGEQYF. Here the CDR3 DNA reads TGTGCCAGTAGTACACTAGCGGGAGGACCGGGGGAGCAGTACTTC.

This sequence joins TRBV28 and TRBJ2-3; TRBD1 agrees at 7 bases. V lost 5 bases to trimming and J lost 6 bases; unmatched junction nucleotides: 5. Germline assignment: CDR1 MDHEN and CDR2 SYDVKM. CDR3 length: 13 amino acids. The CDR3 protein is CASSLEGADTQYF. CDR3 DNA: TGTGCCAGCAGTCTAGAGGGGGCGGATACGCAGTATTTT.

This rearrangement joins TRBV7-2 to TRBJ2-7; 8 nucleotides agree with TRBD2. Per the germline V gene, CDR1 is SGHTA and CDR2 is FQGNSA. V lost 2 bases and J lost 3; bases outside the gene matches: 12. The CDR3 has 17 residues. CDR3 bases: TGTGCCAGCAGCTTAAGGGGGGGCAGTGCGGGAGGCTACGAGCAGTACTTC. Its protein is CASSLRGGSAGGYEQYF.

This clone was counted only a few times. This chain uses TRBV28 with TRBJ1-2; 8 bases match TRBD1. Per germline, CDR1 MDHEN and CDR2 SYDVKM. The ends lost 10 bases at V and 4 bases at J; junction bases unmatched: 5. There are 12 residues in the CDR3. CDR3 nucleotide sequence: TGTGCCACCCCAGGGGGCACCTATGGCTACACCTTC. Its protein product is CATPGGTYGYTF.

V is TRBV4-2 and J is TRBJ1-1; D is ambiguous. V dropped 0 bases and J dropped 1 base, with 12 bases sitting between them. Germline assignment: CDR1 LGHNA and CDR2 YNFKEQ. The CDR3 totals 16 residues. CDR3: CASSQDAARPNTEAFF. The CDR3 coding sequence is TGTGCCAGCAGCCAAGATGCGGCCAGGCCGAACACTGAAGCTTTCTTT.

The chain employs TRBV15 and TRBJ2-7, with 8 bases fitting TRBD1. The V segment lost 1 base and the J segment 3 bases; nucleotides outside the gene matches: 5. The CDR3 extends over 15 amino acids. The germline V gene encodes CDR1 LNHNV and CDR2 YYDKDF (reference sequence). The CDR3 sequence: CATSRGQGAFYEQYF. In DNA form, the CDR3 reads TGTGCCACCAGCAGAGGGCAGGGGGCATTCTACGAGCAGTACTTC. Complete variable domain (other parts from reference TRBV15 and TRBJ2-7): DAMVIQNPRYQVTQFGKPVTLSCSQTLNHNVMYWYQQKSSQAPKLLFHYYDKDFNNEADTPDNFQSRRPNTSFCFLDIRSPGLGDTAMYLCATSRGQGAFYEQYFGPGTRLTVT.

This chain joins TRBV7-2 and TRBJ2-4, with 9 bases that match TRBD2. Germline V gene lookup returns CDR1 SGHTA and CDR2 FQGNSA. The trim removed 5 bases at V and 5 bases at J, leaving 10 bases unmatched. CDR3 length: 16 amino acids. The CDR3 loop reads CASSLRPAGGQNIQYF. The DNA of the CDR3 is TGTGCCAGCAGCCTACGGCCGGCGGGAGGGCAAAACATTCAGTACTTC.

The genes are TRBV5-1 and TRBJ1-1; 8 bases are shared with TRBD1. This CDR3 comprises 14 residues. The junction had 6 bases not matched to a gene; V was cut back by 7 bases and J by 1 base. The germline gives CDR1 SGHRS, CDR2 YFSETQ. The CDR3 nucleotides are TGCGCCAGCGGAACAGACAGGGGGAACACTGAAGCTTTCTTT. It translates to CASGTDRGNTEAFF.

The rearrangement links TRBV6-1 to TRBJ2-3; the D is unclear. Germline assignment: CDR1 MNHNS and CDR2 SASEGT. Between the trimmed V and J ends, which lost 1 base and 2 bases, there was a span of 7 bases. The CDR3 is 14 amino acids. The CDR3 coding sequence is TGTGCCAGCAGTGAAGGCAGCTACACAGATACGCAGTATTTT. This sequence encodes CASSEGSYTDTQYF.

This sequence joins TRBV10-3 and TRBJ1-1, with D possibly TRBD1 on 5 matching bases. Germline loops: CDR1 ENHRY, CDR2 SYGVKD. The ends were cut back, 4 bases at V and 2 bases at J, with 8 bases in the middle. The CDR3 runs to 13 residues. CDR3 in amino acids: CAISVGANTEAFF. CDR3 sequence (DNA): TGTGCCATCAGTGTCGGGGCCAACACTGAAGCTTTCTTT.

This clone was observed a single time. The chain employs TRBV5-6 and TRBJ1-2, with D tentatively TRBD1 (6 bases). CDR1 and CDR2 (germline): SGHDT, YYEEEE. Trimming took 5 bases from V and 5 from J, leaving 22 bases between them. The CDR3 length is 16 residues. The CDR3 nucleotides read TGTGCCAGCAGACGCTTGGCTCAGGGGAGCAAGTATGGCTACACCTTC. Amino acids: CASRRLAQGSKYGYTF.